This T cell receptor (beta chain) was recorded in a study of cytomegalovirus exposure and HLA in healthy donors. The table came from immunoSEQ multiplex PCR; TCRdb's copy has only in-frame clones and leaves some out. Seen here are some 200,000 clones, roughly 80% observed once, and the top ten hold 2.5% to 3%. Germline V CDR1 and CDR2: MNHNS, SASEGT. The CDR3 is made up of 12 amino acids. With 11 bases removed from V and 6 bases from J, the gap between germline ends came to 16 bases. Findings and caveats of the study: For most TCR sequences rarity was the rule, although some public TCRs occurred in many donors.

With regard to this clone: Its target is not known.

The chain employs TRBV6-1 and TRBJ1-1, with D possibly being TRBD1 (6 bases). The TCR sequence derives from a woman between 18 and 29 years old in good health and CMV-seropositive. The material sequenced was PBMCs. This CDR3 is CAARGGWAEAFF. Here the CDR3 DNA reads TGTGCCGCAAGGGGGGGGTGGGCTGAAGCTTTCTTT.